This T cell receptor (beta chain) emerged from a study of beta chain features in type 1 diabetes. Sequencing targeted expressed TCRB transcripts, as all isolated RNA had been reverse transcribed. Assay: immunoSEQ multiplex PCR; the TCRdb copy retains only in-frame clones and omits some. Of 200,000 to 250,000 clones listed, about 9.3% are singletons. CDR3 length: 15 residues. V lost 5 bases to trimming and J lost 6 bases; unmatched junction nucleotides: 11. Germline lookup yields CDR1 MGHRA and CDR2 YSYEKL. In this sample, this clone turned up a few times. The sequence derives from a woman between 18 and 30 years old in good health. Sequenced: naive CD4+ T cells from blood. The rearrangement links TRBV4-1 to TRBJ1-1; 8 bases are a match to TRBD1. Here the CDR3 reads CASSAPTGEYAEAFF. The CDR3 nucleotides read TGCGCCAGCAGCGCCCCGACAGGGGAATACGCTGAAGCTTTCTTT.